One T cell receptor (beta chain) is described in this entry. Its antigen remains unknown. The second PCR ran 7 to 11 cycles with a sample-barcoded 5' primer and J-beta primers. From the 5' RACE reads, TCRdb called clonotypes with MiXCR, one entry per CDR3 protein. Of about 830,000 distinct CDR3 sequences in the sample, around 62% were seen once. The sample is drawn from a study of blood T cells in healthy people across ages. Study-level points and caveats: Any conclusive comparison of naive versus antigen-experienced cells was prevented by using unsorted PBMCs.

Looked up from germline, CDR1 is MGHDK and CDR2 is SYGVNS. V gave up 8 bases and J gave up 6 bases, with 22 bases separating them. The CDR3 has 15 residues. The rearrangement joins TRBV25-1 to TRBJ1-2; TRBD1 is a possible D gene (6 bases). The sequence was collected from a man aged 30 to 45 in good health. Sequencing was carried out using blood. CDR3 DNA sequence: TGTGCCAGCTCCAAAGGGCAGGGGATGAACCATGGCTACACCTTC. This sequence encodes CASSKGQGMNHGYTF.